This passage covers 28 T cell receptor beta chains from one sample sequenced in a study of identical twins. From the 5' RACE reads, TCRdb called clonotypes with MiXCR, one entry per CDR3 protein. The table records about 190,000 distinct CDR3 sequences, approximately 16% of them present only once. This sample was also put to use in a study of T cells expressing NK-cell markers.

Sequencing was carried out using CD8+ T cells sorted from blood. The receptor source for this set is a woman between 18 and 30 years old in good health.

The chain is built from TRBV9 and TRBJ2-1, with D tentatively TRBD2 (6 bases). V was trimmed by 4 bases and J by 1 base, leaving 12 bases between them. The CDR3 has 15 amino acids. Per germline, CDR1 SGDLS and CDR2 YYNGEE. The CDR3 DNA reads TGTGCCAGCAGCTCTTCAGGGACTTCCTACAATGAGCAGTTCTTC. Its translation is CASSSSGTSYNEQFF.

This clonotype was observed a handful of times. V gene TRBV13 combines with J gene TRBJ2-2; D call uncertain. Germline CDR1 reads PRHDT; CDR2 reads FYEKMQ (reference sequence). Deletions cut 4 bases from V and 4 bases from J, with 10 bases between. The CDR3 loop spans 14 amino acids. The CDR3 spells CASSSTPITGELFF. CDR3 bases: TGTGCCAGCAGCTCGACTCCTATCACCGGGGAGCTGTTTTTT.

CDR3 nucleotides: TGTGCCAGCAGTAGCGGTGACATGAGCTACGAGCAGTACTTC. As protein: CASSSGDMSYEQYF. The chain links TRBV6-1 to TRBJ2-7; TRBD2 might be the D (5 bases). Germline CDR1 MNHNS, CDR2 SASEGT. V lost 5 bases to trimming and J lost 3 bases, with 14 bases between them. The length of the CDR3 is 14 residues.

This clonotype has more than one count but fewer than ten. The CDR3 bases are TGCAGTGCTAGGGCGGGACAGGGGCTAACCATTGAAGCTTTCTTT. Residues: CSARAGQGLTIEAFF. The chain links TRBV20-1 to TRBJ1-1, with 10 bases lining up with TRBD1. CDR1 and CDR2 from the germline V gene are DFQATT and SNEGSKA (reference sequence). V was clipped by 3 bases and J by 7 bases; unmatched bases: 11. This CDR3 spans 15 amino acids.

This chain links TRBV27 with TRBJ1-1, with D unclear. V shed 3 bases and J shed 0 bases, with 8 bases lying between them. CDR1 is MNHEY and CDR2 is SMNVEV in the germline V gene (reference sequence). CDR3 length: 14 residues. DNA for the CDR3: TGTGCCAGCAGTTTTTCGCCGCTGAACACTGAAGCTTTCTTT. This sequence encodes CASSFSPLNTEAFF.

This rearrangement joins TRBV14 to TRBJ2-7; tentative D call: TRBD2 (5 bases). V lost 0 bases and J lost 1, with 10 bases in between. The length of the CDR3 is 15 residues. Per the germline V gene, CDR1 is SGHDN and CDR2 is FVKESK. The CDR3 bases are TGTGCCAGCAGCCAAGATGGCCGGGGATCCTACGAGCAGTACTTC. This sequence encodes CASSQDGRGSYEQYF.

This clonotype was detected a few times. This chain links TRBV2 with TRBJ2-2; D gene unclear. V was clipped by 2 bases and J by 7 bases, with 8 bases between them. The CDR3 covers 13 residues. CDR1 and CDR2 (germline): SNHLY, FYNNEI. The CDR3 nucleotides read TGTGCCAGCAGTGAACCTCAAAGCGGGGAGCTGTTTTTT. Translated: CASSEPQSGELFF.

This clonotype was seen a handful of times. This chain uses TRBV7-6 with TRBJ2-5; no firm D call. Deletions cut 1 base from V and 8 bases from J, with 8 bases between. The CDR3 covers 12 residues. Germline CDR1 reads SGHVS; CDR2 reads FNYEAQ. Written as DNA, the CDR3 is TGTGCCAGCAGCTTAGAGCGCCGAACCCAGTACTTC. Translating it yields CASSLERRTQYF.

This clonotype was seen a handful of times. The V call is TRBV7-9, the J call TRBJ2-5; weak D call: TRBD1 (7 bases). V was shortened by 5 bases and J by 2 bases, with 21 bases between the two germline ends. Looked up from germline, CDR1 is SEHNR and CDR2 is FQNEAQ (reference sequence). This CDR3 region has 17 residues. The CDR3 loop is CASSPEVGGQRQETQYF. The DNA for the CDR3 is TGTGCCAGCAGCCCAGAAGTCGGGGGACAGAGACAAGAGACCCAGTACTTC.

In DNA form, the CDR3 reads TGCGCCAGCAGCCAAGATTCGACAGGGACTGAAGCTTTCTTT. Protein: CASSQDSTGTEAFF. This chain joins TRBV4-3 and TRBJ1-1; TRBD1 agrees at 7 bases. Germline V gene lookup returns CDR1 LGHNA and CDR2 YSLEER. The CDR3 contains 14 residues. The V segment lost 0 bases and the J segment 5 bases; nucleotides outside the gene matches: 3.

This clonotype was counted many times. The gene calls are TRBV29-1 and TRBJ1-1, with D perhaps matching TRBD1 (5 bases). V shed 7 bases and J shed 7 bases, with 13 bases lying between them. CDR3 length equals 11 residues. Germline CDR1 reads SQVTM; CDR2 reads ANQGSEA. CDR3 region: CSGGDGNEAFF. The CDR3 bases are TGCAGCGGTGGGGACGGTAATGAAGCTTTCTTT.

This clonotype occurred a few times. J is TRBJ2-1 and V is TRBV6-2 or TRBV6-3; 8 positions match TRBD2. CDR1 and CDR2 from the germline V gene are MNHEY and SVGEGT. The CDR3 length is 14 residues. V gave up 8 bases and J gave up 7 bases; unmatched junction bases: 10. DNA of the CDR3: TGTGCCAGCGAAATAACGGGCGGGAGGAATGAGCAGTTCTTC. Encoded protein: CASEITGGRNEQFF.

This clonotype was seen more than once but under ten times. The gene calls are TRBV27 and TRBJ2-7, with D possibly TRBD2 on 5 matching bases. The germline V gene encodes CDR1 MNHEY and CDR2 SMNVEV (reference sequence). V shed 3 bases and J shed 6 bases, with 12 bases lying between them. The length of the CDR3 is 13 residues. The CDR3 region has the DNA TGTGCCAGCAGTTTCCGGGGTCGACTCGAGCAGTACTTC. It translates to CASSFRGRLEQYF.

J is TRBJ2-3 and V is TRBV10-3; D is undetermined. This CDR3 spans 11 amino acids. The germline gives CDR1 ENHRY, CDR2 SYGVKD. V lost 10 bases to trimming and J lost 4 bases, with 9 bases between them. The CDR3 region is CASEIADTQYF. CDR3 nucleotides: TGTGCCAGCGAGATTGCAGATACGCAGTATTTT.

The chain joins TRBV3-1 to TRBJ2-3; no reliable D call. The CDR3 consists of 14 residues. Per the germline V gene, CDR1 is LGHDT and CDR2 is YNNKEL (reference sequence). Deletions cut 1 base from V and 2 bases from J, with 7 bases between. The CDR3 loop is CASSQVSNTDTQYF. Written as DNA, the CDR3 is TGTGCCAGCAGCCAAGTCTCGAACACAGATACGCAGTATTTT.

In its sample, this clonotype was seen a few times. The CDR3 DNA reads TGCGCCAGCACCCCCGAAATTACTAGCGGGCAAGAGACCCAGTACTTC. Its protein product is CASTPEITSGQETQYF. This chain links TRBV5-1 with TRBJ2-5, with TRBD2 identical over 9 bases. J gave up 2 bases and V 6 bases, and 11 bases lay outside the gene matches. Germline lookup yields CDR1 SGHRS and CDR2 YFSETQ. The CDR3 has 16 residues.

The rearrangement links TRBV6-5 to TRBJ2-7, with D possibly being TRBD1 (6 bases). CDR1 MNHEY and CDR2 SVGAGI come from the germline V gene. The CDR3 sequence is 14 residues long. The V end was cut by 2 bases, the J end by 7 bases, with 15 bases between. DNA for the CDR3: TGTGCCAGCAGTTACAGAGCAGGGGCGGATGAGCAGTACTTC. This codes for CASSYRAGADEQYF.

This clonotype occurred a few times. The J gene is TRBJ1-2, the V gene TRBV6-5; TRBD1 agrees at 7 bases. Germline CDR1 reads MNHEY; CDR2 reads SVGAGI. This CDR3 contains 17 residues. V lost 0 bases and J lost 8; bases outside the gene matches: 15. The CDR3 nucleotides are TGTGCCAGCAGTTACTCGAGGACAGGTTTGTCCTGGGACGGCTACACCTTC. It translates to CASSYSRTGLSWDGYTF.

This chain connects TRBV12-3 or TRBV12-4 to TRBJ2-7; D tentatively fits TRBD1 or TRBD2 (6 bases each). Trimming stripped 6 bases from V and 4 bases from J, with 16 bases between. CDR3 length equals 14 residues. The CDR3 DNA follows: TGTGCCAGCAGCCTGACGGGGGCCAAATACGAGCAGTACTTC. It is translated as CASSLTGAKYEQYF.

The CDR3 bases are TGTGCCAGCAGTCTCCTGGCGGGGGAACAGACCCAGTACTTC. Its protein product is CASSLLAGEQTQYF. The chain is built from TRBV6-1 and TRBJ2-5; the match to TRBD2 covers 7 bases. Trimming cost V 5 bases and J 6 bases; bases outside gene matches: 9. This CDR3 comprises 14 residues. Germline V gene data show CDR1 as MNHNS and CDR2 as SASEGT.

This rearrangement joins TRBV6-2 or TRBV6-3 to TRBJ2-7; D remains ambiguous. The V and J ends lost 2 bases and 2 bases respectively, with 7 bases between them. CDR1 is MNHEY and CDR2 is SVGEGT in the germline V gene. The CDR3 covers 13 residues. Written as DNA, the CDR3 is TGTGCCAGCAGTTACAGTAGTCCCTACGAGCAGTACTTC. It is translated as CASSYSSPYEQYF.

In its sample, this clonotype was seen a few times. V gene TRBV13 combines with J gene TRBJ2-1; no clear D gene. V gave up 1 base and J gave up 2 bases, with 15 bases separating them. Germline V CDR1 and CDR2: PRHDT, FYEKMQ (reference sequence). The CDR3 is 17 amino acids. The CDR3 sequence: CASSLAASGVTYNEQFF. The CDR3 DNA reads TGTGCCAGCAGCTTAGCGGCCTCTGGGGTTACCTACAATGAGCAGTTCTTC.

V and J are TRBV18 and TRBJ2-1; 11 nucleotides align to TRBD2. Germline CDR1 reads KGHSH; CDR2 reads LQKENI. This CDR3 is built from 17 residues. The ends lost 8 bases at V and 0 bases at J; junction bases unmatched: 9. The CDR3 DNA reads TGTGCCAGCGCCGGGACTAGCGGAAAGAGCTCCTACAATGAGCAGTTCTTC. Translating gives CASAGTSGKSSYNEQFF.

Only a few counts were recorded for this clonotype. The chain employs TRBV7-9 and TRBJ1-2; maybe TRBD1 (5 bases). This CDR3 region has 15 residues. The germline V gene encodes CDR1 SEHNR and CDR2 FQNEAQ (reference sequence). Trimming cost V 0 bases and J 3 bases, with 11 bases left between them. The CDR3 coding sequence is TGTGCCAGCAGCTTAGCCAGGGAATGGGACTATGGCTACACCTTC. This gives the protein CASSLAREWDYGYTF.

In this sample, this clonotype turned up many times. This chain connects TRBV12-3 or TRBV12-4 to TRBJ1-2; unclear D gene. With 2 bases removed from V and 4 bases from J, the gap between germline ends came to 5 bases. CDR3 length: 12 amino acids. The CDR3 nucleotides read TGTGCCAGCAGTTTACCTCCCTATGGCTACACCTTC. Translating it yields CASSLPPYGYTF.

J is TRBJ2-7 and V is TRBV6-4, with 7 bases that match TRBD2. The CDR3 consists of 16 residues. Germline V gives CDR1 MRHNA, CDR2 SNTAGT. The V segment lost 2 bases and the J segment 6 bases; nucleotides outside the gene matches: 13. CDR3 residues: CASSDMGGRAFCEQYF. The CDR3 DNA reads TGTGCCAGCAGTGACATGGGTGGGAGGGCCTTTTGCGAGCAGTACTTC.

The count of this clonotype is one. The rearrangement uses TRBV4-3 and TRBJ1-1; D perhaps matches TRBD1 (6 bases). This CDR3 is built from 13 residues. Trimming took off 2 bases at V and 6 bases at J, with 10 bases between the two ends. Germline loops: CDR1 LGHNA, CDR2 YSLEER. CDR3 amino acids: CASSQTGSSEAFF. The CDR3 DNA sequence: TGCGCCAGCAGCCAAACAGGGAGCTCTGAAGCTTTCTTT.

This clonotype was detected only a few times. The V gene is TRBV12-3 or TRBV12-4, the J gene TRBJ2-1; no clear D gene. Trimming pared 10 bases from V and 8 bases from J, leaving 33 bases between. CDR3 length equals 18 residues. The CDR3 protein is CATPPPAKGTVLRDEQFF. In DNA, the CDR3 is TGTGCCACCCCACCCCCAGCGAAGGGCACGGTCCTCCGGGATGAGCAGTTCTTC.